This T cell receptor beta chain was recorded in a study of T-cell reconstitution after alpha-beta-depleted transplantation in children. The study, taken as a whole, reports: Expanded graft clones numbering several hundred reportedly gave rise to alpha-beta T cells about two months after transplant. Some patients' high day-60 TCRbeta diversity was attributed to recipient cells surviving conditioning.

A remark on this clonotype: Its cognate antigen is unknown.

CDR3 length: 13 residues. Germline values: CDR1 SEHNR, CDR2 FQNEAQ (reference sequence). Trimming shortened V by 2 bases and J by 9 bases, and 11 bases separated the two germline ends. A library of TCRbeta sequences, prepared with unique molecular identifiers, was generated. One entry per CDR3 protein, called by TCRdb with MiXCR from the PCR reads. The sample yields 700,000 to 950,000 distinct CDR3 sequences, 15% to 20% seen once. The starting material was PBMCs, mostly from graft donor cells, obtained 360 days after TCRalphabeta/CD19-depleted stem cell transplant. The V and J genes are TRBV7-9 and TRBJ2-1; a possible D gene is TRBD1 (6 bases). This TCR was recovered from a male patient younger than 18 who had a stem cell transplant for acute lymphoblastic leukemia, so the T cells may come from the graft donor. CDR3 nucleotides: TGTGCCAGCAGCTTAAGGGGGAGCGGTGAGCAGTTCTTC. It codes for CASSLRGSGEQFF.